The rows below give T cell receptor beta chains drawn from one sample of a study of tumor-infiltrating lymphocytes in primary liver carcinoma. TCRdb recomputed calls from the multiplex PCR reads with MiXCR, one row per CDR3 protein. The data contain fewer than 400,000 distinct CDR3 sequences, more than 55% of them seen just once; the ten biggest clones take up about 8.4%. Sequencing was performed on peripheral blood. These receptors all come from a man aged 35-49 years with primary liver carcinoma and hepatitis B virus infection. The conserved cysteine and the conserved F or W are not part of the CDR3 here.

cdr3_aa	v_call	j_call
ASSLGFASGETQY	TRBV5-4	TRBJ2-5
TSSYRRSMGTEAF	TRBV5-8	TRBJ1-1
ASSLERLGPDTQH	TRBV5-1	-
ASSGRTSGSSGKNIQY	TRBV6-1	TRBJ2-4
ASSWRGGGRSEELF	TRBV5-5	TRBJ2-2
AWSEGTGTDTQY	TRBV30	TRBJ2-3
VSSGVKGRLNSPLH	TRBV28	TRBJ1-6
ASSLFWGQGSYEQY	TRBV27	TRBJ2-7
ASSYSGVSMGEKLF	TRBV6-5	TRBJ1-4
ASSLPQYEQY	TRBV28	TRBJ2-7
ASSTGQGGYEQY	TRBV28	TRBJ2-7
SVLFVSGHEQY	TRBV29-1	TRBJ2-7
ASSWSGTPEDTYEQY	TRBV7-8	TRBJ2-7
ASTVTGVEIQY	TRBV11-2	TRBJ2-5
ASSPSGQGLAKNIQY	TRBV7-9	TRBJ2-4
ASRLGSGELF	TRBV28	TRBJ2-2
ASSSSGGIVDTQY	TRBV7-8	TRBJ2-3